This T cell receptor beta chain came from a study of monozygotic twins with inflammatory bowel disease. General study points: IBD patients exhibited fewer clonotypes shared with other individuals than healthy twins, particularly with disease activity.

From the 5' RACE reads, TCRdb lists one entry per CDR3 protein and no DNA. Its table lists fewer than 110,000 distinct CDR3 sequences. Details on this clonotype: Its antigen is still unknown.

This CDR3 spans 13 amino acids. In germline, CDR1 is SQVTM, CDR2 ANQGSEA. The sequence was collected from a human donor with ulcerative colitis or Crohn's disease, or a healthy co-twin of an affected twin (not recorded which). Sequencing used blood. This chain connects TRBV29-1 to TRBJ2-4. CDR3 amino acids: CSVERDLGNIQYF.